Described below is a single TCR beta chain sequence and its context. The germline V gene has CDR1 MNHEY and CDR2 SMNVEV (reference sequence). The length of the CDR3 is 15 residues. V was trimmed by 1 base and J by 2 bases, leaving 12 bases between them. These data are taken from a study of control samples from healthy donors and cancer patients. Here immunoSEQ multiplex PCR was the method, and the copy in TCRdb shows in-frame clones only, minus some. The sample shows some 110,000 clones, approximately 92% of them seen only once. The source is a woman aged 45-60 years with colorectal cancer. The chain is built from TRBV27 and TRBJ2-7; tentatively, D is TRBD1 or TRBD2 (6 bases each). Material for sequencing was PBMCs. The CDR3 region is CASSLLRGEPYEQYF. The CDR3 DNA sequence: TGTGCCAGCAGTTTATTGAGGGGGGAGCCCTACGAGCAGTACTTC.